The rows below give T cell receptor beta chains drawn from one sample of a study of vaccination and CD4 T cells after COVID-19. No antigen has been assigned to these receptors. A single record per CDR3 protein comes from TCRdb applying MiXCR to the PCR reads. The table records 15,000 to 20,000 distinct CDR3 sequences, about 56% of them present only once. Sequenced input: CD4+ T cells from blood, cultured in vitro. The source is a human donor who had recovered from COVID-19. CDR3s include the opening cysteine and the closing phenylalanine or tryptophan. A D gene is named only where the DNA matches it firmly. Size tells how often a clone was seen (once, few, many) or the class of an expanded clone, and some rows leave it out.

abundance	v_gene	d_gene	len	j_gene	CDR3aa	CDR3nt
once	TRBV30	-	14	TRBJ1-1	CACKTGTMNTEAFF	TGTGCCTGCAAAACAGGGACCATGAACACTGAAGCTTTCTTT
few	TRBV7-9	-	15	TRBJ1-2	CASSRRVGKDYGYTF	TGTGCCAGCAGCAGAAGGGTAGGCAAGGACTATGGCTACACCTTC
-	TRBV6-1	TRBD1	15	TRBJ1-2	CASTRDGQGRYGYTF	TGTGCCAGCACCCGAGACGGACAGGGCCGCTATGGCTACACCTTC
-	TRBV5-1	TRBD1	16	TRBJ1-2	CASSLGQGAHNYGYTF	TGCGCCAGCAGCCTGGGACAGGGGGCGCATAACTATGGCTACACCTTC
-	TRBV20-1	-	12	TRBJ1-1	CSARGLGSEAFF	TGCAGTGCTAGGGGGCTCGGCAGTGAAGCTTTCTTT
-	TRBV5-1	-	13	TRBJ1-1	CASSSDKNTEAFF	TGCGCCAGCAGCTCGGACAAGAACACTGAAGCTTTCTTT
-	TRBV20-1	-	17	TRBJ2-3	CSARDNHFGGHTDTQYF	TGCAGTGCTAGAGATAACCATTTCGGGGGCCACACAGATACGCAGTATTTT
-	TRBV7-9	-	14	TRBJ1-2	CASSQDGGPHGYTF	TGTGCCAGCAGCCAGGATGGGGGGCCCCATGGCTACACCTTC
-	TRBV9	-	12	TRBJ2-3	CASRAETDTQYF	TGTGCCAGCCGGGCAGAGACAGATACGCAGTATTTT
-	TRBV21-1	-	17	TRBJ2-5	CASSPGASAGNQETQYF	TGTGCCAGCAGCCCGGGGGCCTCAGCGGGGAACCAAGAGACCCAGTACTTC
-	TRBV30	TRBD1	13	TRBJ2-1	CAWRGQGDNEQFF	TGTGCCTGGAGGGGACAGGGGGACAATGAGCAGTTCTTC
-	TRBV30	-	15	TRBJ1-5	CARSVSSYSNQPQHF	TGTGCCCGGAGTGTAAGTAGTTATAGCAATCAGCCCCAGCATTTT
-	TRBV6-5	TRBD1	15	TRBJ1-2	CASSYSGQGIYGYTF	TGTGCCAGCAGTTACTCAGGACAGGGAATCTATGGCTACACCTTC
once	TRBV11-3	TRBD2	16	TRBJ2-1	CASSSLSGGSYNEQFF	TGTGCCAGCAGCTCCCTTAGCGGGGGCTCCTACAATGAGCAGTTCTTC
-	TRBV2	TRBD1	16	TRBJ1-5	CASSERTGAGNQPQHF	TGTGCCAGCAGTGAACGGACAGGGGCGGGCAATCAGCCCCAGCATTTT
-	TRBV20-1	-	14	TRBJ2-6	CSSPGRSGANVLTF	TGCAGTTCCCCAGGGCGGTCCGGGGCCAACGTCCTGACTTTC
-	TRBV3-1	-	15	TRBJ2-1	CASSQGPTQGKEQFF	TGTGCCAGCAGCCAAGGCCCTACCCAGGGGAAAGAGCAGTTCTTC
-	TRBV2	TRBD1	14	TRBJ2-1	CASRTGSSYNEQFF	TGTGCCAGCAGGACAGGGAGCTCCTACAATGAGCAGTTCTTC
few	TRBV7-2	-	14	TRBJ1-5	CASSLWGASQPQHF	TGTGCCAGCAGCTTGTGGGGGGCGAGTCAGCCCCAGCATTTT
-	TRBV6-1	TRBD1	13	TRBJ1-1	CASRHRGEGQAFF	TGTGCCAGCAGGCACAGGGGCGAGGGACAAGCTTTCTTT
few	TRBV5-1	-	17	TRBJ2-5	CASSPGRGRTSKETQYF	TGCGCCAGCAGCCCTGGGAGGGGGAGAACAAGTAAAGAGACCCAGTACTTC
-	TRBV7-2	-	13	TRBJ2-3	CASSLRAEDTQYF	TGTGCCAGCAGCCTGAGGGCCGAAGATACGCAGTATTTT
few	TRBV11-2	-	12	TRBJ1-2	CASTRTPDGYTF	TGTGCCAGCACCCGTACCCCAGATGGCTACACCTTC
-	TRBV20-1	-	13	TRBJ1-2	CSARTQPTNGYTF	TGCAGTGCTAGAACACAGCCAACTAATGGCTACACCTTC
-	TRBV4-1	-	16	TRBJ1-5	CASSPIFYGIYQPQHF	TGCGCCAGCAGCCCCATCTTCTACGGGATATATCAGCCCCAGCATTTT
-	TRBV30	-	13	TRBJ1-6	CAWSEGVNSPLHF	TGTGCCTGGAGTGAGGGGGTTAATTCACCCCTCCACTTT
few	TRBV7-3	-	14	TRBJ1-5	CASSPGGGNQPQHF	TGTGCCAGCAGCCCAGGCGGGGGGAATCAGCCCCAGCATTTT
-	TRBV19	-	14	TRBJ1-3	CASIPRLTVGTIYF	TGTGCCAGTATCCCTCGGCTGACGGTGGGCACCATATATTTT
-	TRBV6-5	TRBD1	17	TRBJ1-1	CASSYGKPGTGNTEAFF	TGTGCCAGCAGTTACGGTAAACCCGGGACAGGGAACACTGAAGCTTTCTTT
few	TRBV7-6	-	15	TRBJ1-1	CASLEQPNMNTEAFF	TGTGCCAGCTTGGAACAGCCCAACATGAACACTGAAGCTTTCTTT
-	TRBV5-1	-	15	TRBJ1-2	CASSSGGPVEDGYTF	TGCGCCAGCAGTTCCGGGGGGCCCGTTGAGGATGGCTACACCTTC
-	TRBV28	TRBD1	14	TRBJ2-7	CASLGQGRGYEQYF	TGTGCCAGCCTGGGACAGGGTCGGGGCTACGAGCAGTACTTC
-	TRBV5-4	TRBD1	14	TRBJ2-7	CASSSRQGQYEQYF	TGTGCCAGCAGCTCCCGACAGGGTCAATACGAGCAGTACTTC
few	TRBV7-2	-	13	TRBJ1-1	CASSWTGDTEAFF	TGTGCCAGCAGCTGGACGGGAGACACTGAAGCTTTCTTT
few	TRBV24-1	-	11	TRBJ2-1	CATSDREEQFF	TGTGCCACCAGTGATCGGGAGGAGCAGTTCTTC
-	TRBV27	TRBD1	17	TRBJ2-7	CASSLSARGINSYEQYF	TGTGCCAGCAGTTTATCGGCCAGGGGGATAAACTCCTACGAGCAGTACTTC
-	TRBV7-2	-	14	TRBJ1-2	CASSLPRSNYGYTF	TGTGCCAGCAGCTTACCGCGGTCTAACTATGGCTACACCTTC
few	TRBV20-1	-	12	TRBJ1-1	CSATRQAAEAFF	TGCAGTGCTACCCGACAGGCCGCTGAAGCTTTCTTT
-	TRBV12-3/TRBV12-4	-	16	TRBJ2-5	CASSFTLLQGRETQYF	TGTGCCAGCAGCTTTACCCTTCTACAGGGAAGAGAGACCCAGTACTTC
-	TRBV20-1	TRBD2	18	TRBJ2-7	CSARDSARGTSGRYEQYF	TGCAGTGCTAGAGATTCGGCCCGAGGGACTAGCGGGCGATACGAGCAGTACTTC
-	TRBV20-1	-	15	TRBJ1-6	CSARIGVELNSPLHF	TGCAGTGCTAGGATAGGGGTCGAACTTAATTCACCCCTCCACTTT
-	TRBV6-1	TRBD1	15	TRBJ1-4	CASTTRGQGNQKLFF	TGTGCCAGCACTACCCGGGGACAGGGTAATCAAAAACTGTTTTTT
few	TRBV6-1	TRBD1	17	TRBJ2-6	CASSPDRGVTGANVLTF	TGTGCCAGCAGCCCAGACAGGGGGGTAACTGGGGCCAACGTCCTGACTTTC
-	TRBV20-1	-	14	TRBJ2-7	CSALRDLLPYEQYF	TGCAGTGCCCTCCGGGACCTCCTCCCCTACGAGCAGTACTTC